Listed below are T cell receptor beta chains from one sample, sequenced in a study of T cells in Graves' hyperthyroidism and ophthalmopathy. Each CDR3 protein is one row after TCRdb ran MiXCR on the multiplex PCR reads. The profile shows 550,000 to 600,000 distinct CDR3 sequences, 16% of them singletons. Sequencing was carried out using blood. All receptors derive from a woman between 18 and 29 years old with Graves' hyperthyroidism. The CDR3 runs from the conserved cysteine through the conserved F or W. D genes are given only for firm matches. Expanded clones are given a class, and other clones once, few, many or no size at all.

J,size,D,V,DNA,CDR3
TRBJ1-5,many,TRBD1,TRBV2,TGTGCCACCCACCCAGGGGGGAACCAGCCCCAGCATTTT,CATHPGGNQPQHF
TRBJ2-1,.,TRBD2,TRBV4-1,TGCGCCAGCAGCCAAGATTCTAGCGGGTATGGGGGAGGAGTTTACAATGAGCAGTTCTTC,CASSQDSSGYGGGVYNEQFF
TRBJ1-5,many,.,TRBV7-9,TGTGCCAGCAGCTTAGAACAGGGCATTGGGGATCAGCCCCAGCATTTT,CASSLEQGIGDQPQHF
TRBJ2-3,.,.,TRBV11-3,TGTGCCAGCAGCTTGGCCCCCCCCCAGATCACAGATACGCAGTATTTT,CASSLAPPQITDTQYF
TRBJ2-5,many,.,TRBV2,TGTGCCAGCAGAACCAGGGGGGGTTCGGAGACCCAGTACTTC,CASRTRGGSETQYF
TRBJ2-5,few,TRBD1,TRBV18,TGTGCCAGCTCACCAGCGGGACAGGGCGGCGAGACCCAGTACTTC,CASSPAGQGGETQYF
TRBJ1-1,many,.,TRBV6-1,TGTGCCAGCAGTGAACGAGGAGGGGAGGCCACTGAAGCTTTCTTT,CASSERGGEATEAFF
TRBJ2-2,few,TRBD2,TRBV15,TGTGCCACCAGCAGAGATTGGGGGGGTTCCGGGGAGCTGTTTTTT,CATSRDWGGSGELFF
TRBJ2-5,few,.,TRBV20-1,TGCAGTGCTAGAAGGACACGGAAGGAGACCCAGTACTTC,CSARRTRKETQYF
TRBJ2-3,once,TRBD1,TRBV5-6,TGTGCCAGCAGCCAACCGGGACAGGGGCTCCGCACGCAGTATTTT,CASSQPGQGLRTQYF
TRBJ2-7,many,TRBD1,TRBV12-3/TRBV12-4,TGTGCCAGCAGAAAGACAGGGACCTACGAGCAGTACTTC,CASRKTGTYEQYF
TRBJ2-7,.,TRBD1,TRBV29-1,TGCAGCGGCGCCGGGACAGGGAACGGCGAGCAGTACTTC,CSGAGTGNGEQYF
TRBJ1-2,few,.,TRBV6-1,TGTGCCAGCAGTGAAGAGGGGGGCAGCTATGGCTACACCTTC,CASSEEGGSYGYTF
TRBJ1-4,.,.,TRBV12-3/TRBV12-4,TGTGCCAGCAGTCGTAAGGGGGGAGGTGAAAAACTGCTTTTT,CASSRKGGGEKLLF
TRBJ2-1,many,TRBD1,TRBV3-1,TGTGCCAGCAGCCACGGACAGGGGACCTACAATGAGCAGTTCTTC,CASSHGQGTYNEQFF
TRBJ2-1,many,TRBD2,TRBV7-2,TGTGCCAGCAGCCCCACCCTGAGCGGGGGGTTATCCTACAATGAGCAGTTCTTC,CASSPTLSGGLSYNEQFF
TRBJ2-5,.,TRBD1,TRBV9,TGTGCCAGCAGCGTCTCCCCGACAGGGGGGCAAGAGACCCAGTACTTC,CASSVSPTGGQETQYF
TRBJ2-7,many,.,TRBV7-9,TGTGCCAGCAGCTTAATTCACCGATCCTACGAGCAGTACTTC,CASSLIHRSYEQYF
TRBJ1-2,few,.,TRBV20-1,TGCAGTGCTCCCGAAGATGGCTACACCTTC,CSAPEDGYTF
TRBJ1-1,many,TRBD1,TRBV6-2/TRBV6-3,TGTGCCAGCAGACCGACAGGGAGTGGCACTGAAGCTTTCTTT,CASRPTGSGTEAFF
TRBJ2-6,few,.,TRBV20-1,TGCAGTGCTAGTAGATTTGGGGGGGCCTACTCTGGGGCCAACGTCCTGACTTTC,CSASRFGGAYSGANVLTF
TRBJ2-3,many,TRBD2,TRBV7-9,TGTGCCAGCAGCGCCGCTAGCGGGGGGACAGATACGCAGTATTTT,CASSAASGGTDTQYF
TRBJ1-6,.,.,TRBV5-1,TGCGCCAGCAGCCTAGACATACGAGGCTATAATTCACCCCTCCACTTT,CASSLDIRGYNSPLHF
TRBJ2-7,many,TRBD2,TRBV2,TGTGCCAGCAGTTCCCTAGCGGGAGCGCTGAGCTCCTACGAGCAGTACTTC,CASSSLAGALSSYEQYF
TRBJ2-7,many,TRBD2,TRBV3-1,TGTGCCAGCAGCCAAGGAAGTCCTCTAGCGGGAAGCTACGAGCAGTACTTC,CASSQGSPLAGSYEQYF
TRBJ1-1,many,.,TRBV20-1,TGCAGTGCTAGATCCCCGACAGCCCATGAAGCTTTCTTT,CSARSPTAHEAFF
TRBJ2-2,.,.,TRBV29-1,TGCAGCGTTCGACCGGGGTACACCGGGGAGCTGTTTTTT,CSVRPGYTGELFF
TRBJ2-3,many,TRBD2,TRBV7-8,TGTGCCAGCAGCTTAGGGCACACTAGCGGGAGGTTGAGAGGAGGCACAGATACGCAGTATTTT,CASSLGHTSGRLRGGTDTQYF
TRBJ2-1,.,.,TRBV9,TGTGCCAGCAGCGTAGGTGGCAATTCTCGGCCGGATGAGCAGTTCTTC,CASSVGGNSRPDEQFF
TRBJ2-5,.,.,TRBV3-1,TGTGCCAGCAGCCGAATACCCGACCGACAGCTCCAAGAGACCCAGTACTTC,CASSRIPDRQLQETQYF
TRBJ2-7,many,.,TRBV2,TGTGCCAGCCGCCGGACGGGGACCTACGAGCAGTACTTC,CASRRTGTYEQYF
TRBJ2-5,.,.,TRBV12-3/TRBV12-4,TGTGCCAGCAGTTTTATGAGACCCCTGTACTTC,CASSFMRPLYF
TRBJ1-5,many,.,TRBV12-3/TRBV12-4,TGTGCCAGCAGTTTATCCAGGGGTGGCAATCAGCCCCAGCATTTT,CASSLSRGGNQPQHF
TRBJ2-1,many,TRBD1,TRBV6-1,TGTGCCAGCAGAGCCCTGACAGGGTCCCTTTACAATGAGCAGTTCTTC,CASRALTGSLYNEQFF
TRBJ1-4,.,TRBD1,TRBV11-2,TGTGCCAGCAGCTTACAGCCAGGGGGAGCTAATGAAAAACTGTTTTTT,CASSLQPGGANEKLFF
TRBJ2-5,few,.,TRBV4-3,TGCGCCAGCAGCCAAGACGGTGCCAGCCAAGAGACCCAGTACTTC,CASSQDGASQETQYF
TRBJ1-2,many,.,TRBV28,TGTGCCAGCAGCCTTGGGCAGATCTATGGCTACACCTTC,CASSLGQIYGYTF
TRBJ2-1,many,TRBD2,TRBV20-1,TGCAGTGCTAGAGATCTCGGCGGGAGCTCCTACAATGAGCAGTTCTTC,CSARDLGGSSYNEQFF
TRBJ2-3,.,TRBD2,TRBV19,TGTGCCAGTAGTATCTCCCATGGGACTAGCGGAAGGGATACGCAGTATTTT,CASSISHGTSGRDTQYF
TRBJ2-5,few,.,TRBV29-1,TGCAGCGTCCAAGGGTTTAGGGGATCTGAGACCCAGTACTTC,CSVQGFRGSETQYF
TRBJ1-1,many,.,TRBV11-2,TGTGCCAGCAGCCCCCGGGGACTGGGCACTGAAGCTTTCTTT,CASSPRGLGTEAFF
TRBJ2-5,many,.,TRBV20-1,TGCAGTGCTAGAATCCTTTTGAAGGGAGAAGGGGTAGAGACCCAGTACTTC,CSARILLKGEGVETQYF
TRBJ2-7,many,TRBD1,TRBV18,TGTGCCAGCTCACCACGGGCACAGGGGGGCGACGAGCAGTACTTC,CASSPRAQGGDEQYF
TRBJ2-7,.,TRBD1,TRBV4-3,TGCGCCAGCAGCCAAGATCTAGGGGACAGCTACGAGCAGTACTTC,CASSQDLGDSYEQYF
TRBJ1-1,many,.,TRBV19,TGTGCCAGTAGTATAGTACGGGAGAACACTGAAGCTTTCTTT,CASSIVRENTEAFF